What follows are 28 T cell receptor beta chains derived from one specimen sequenced in a study of T cell responses to AZD1222 COVID-19 vaccine. Profiled with immunoSEQ multiplex PCR; TCRdb holds only in-frame clones, not every one. The sample yields some 92,000 clones, roughly nine tenths seen once. The starting material was peripheral blood, obtained on day 0 of AZD1222 vaccination. The source of these receptors is an adult in good health.

The chain joins TRBV27 to TRBJ2-7; D is unresolved. Germline V CDR1 and CDR2: MNHEY, SMNVEV (reference sequence). Trimming removed 0 bases from V and 3 bases from J, with 15 bases in between. The CDR3 is 16 residues long. The CDR3 region has the DNA TGTGCCAGCAGTTTATCGTGGCAGAAACCCCTCTACGAGCAGTACTTC. This encodes CASSLSWQKPLYEQYF.

This chain uses TRBV21-1 with TRBJ2-7; the D segment call TRBD1 is taken from the table without a DNA check. TRBV21-1 is classified as a pseudogene. The CDR3 is 15 residues long. CDR3 region: CASSKHRGSAYEQYF. CDR3 sequence (DNA): TGTGCCAGCAGCAAGCACAGGGGAAGCGCCTACGAGCAGTACTTC.

This clone was found once. The V call is TRBV6-5, the J call TRBJ1-6; the D gene is possibly TRBD1 (6 bases). The CDR3 sequence is 13 residues long. V was shortened by 7 bases and J by 7 bases, with 11 bases between the two germline ends. Germline V gene data show CDR1 as MNHEY and CDR2 as SVGAGI. In DNA, the CDR3 is TGTGCCAGCACTGTCCAGGGGAATTCACCCCTCCACTTT. Translation: CASTVQGNSPLHF.

J is TRBJ1-2 and V is TRBV5-4; 7 bases align to TRBD1. Trimming cost V 4 bases and J 8 bases; bases outside gene matches: 14. Looked up from germline, CDR1 is SGHNT and CDR2 is YYREEE (reference sequence). CDR3 size: 15 residues. The CDR3 region has the DNA TGTGCCAGCAGCCCCCTGGCGTCGACAGGGCAAGGCTACACCTTC. It codes for CASSPLASTGQGYTF.

The chain has TRBV7-9 and TRBJ2-1, with no clear D. V was trimmed by 7 bases and J by 8 bases, leaving 24 bases between them. Looked up from germline, CDR1 is SEHNR and CDR2 is FQNEAQ (reference sequence). This CDR3 spans 16 amino acids. In DNA, the CDR3 is TGTGCCAGCATCCAAGCCGAGAATCCTCCTATGGATGAGCAGTTCTTC. Amino acids: CASIQAENPPMDEQFF.

The V gene is TRBV19, the J gene TRBJ2-1; 9 nucleotides agree with TRBD2. This CDR3 region has 16 residues. V shed 6 bases and J 4 bases; nucleotides not matched to a gene: 10. CDR1 is LNHDA, CDR2 SQIVND, per germline (reference sequence). DNA of the CDR3: TGTGCCAGTAGGGTACTAGCGGGCCACTTATACAATGAGCAGTTCTTC. Translating it yields CASRVLAGHLYNEQFF.

The V and J genes are TRBV5-1 and TRBJ1-3; no reliable D call. The CDR3 runs to 14 residues. Germline CDR1 and CDR2: SGHRS and YFSETQ. V lost 5 bases and J lost 6, with 15 bases in between. CDR3 region: CASRHPGPENTIYF. CDR3 DNA sequence: TGCGCCAGCAGGCACCCGGGCCCCGAAAACACCATATATTTT.

This clone was found once. The chain combines TRBV12-3 or TRBV12-4 with TRBJ2-1; no reliable D call. V lost 3 bases, J lost 14 bases, and 11 bases lay in between. The CDR3 contains 11 residues. This CDR3 is CASSFSTIKFF. The CDR3 region has the DNA TGTGCCAGCAGTTTTAGTACTATTAAGTTCTTC.

The V gene is TRBV5-1, the J gene TRBJ2-2; TRBD1 might be the D (5 bases). The CDR3 covers 16 residues. The germline V gene encodes CDR1 SGHRS and CDR2 YFSETQ. V lost 1 base to trimming and J lost 0 bases, with 10 bases between them. The CDR3 here is CASSLITGANTGELFF. Here the CDR3 DNA reads TGCGCCAGCAGCTTGATTACAGGAGCGAACACCGGGGAGCTGTTTTTT.

V usage is TRBV29-1 and J usage is TRBJ1-3; D possibly corresponds to TRBD1 (6 bases). V dropped 5 bases and J dropped 3 bases, with 14 bases sitting between them. This CDR3 has 14 residues. From germline, CDR1 is SQVTM and CDR2 ANQGSEA. CDR3 in DNA: TGCAGCGTTAGCCAGGGACAACATGGAAACACCATATATTTT. Its translation is CSVSQGQHGNTIYF.

The chain is built from TRBV15 and TRBJ1-4; unclear D gene. The ends were cut back, 1 base at V and 7 bases at J, with 13 bases in the middle. Germline V gene lookup returns CDR1 LNHNV and CDR2 YYDKDF (reference sequence). This CDR3 is built from 15 residues. CDR3 loop: CATSRGGGLGEKLFF. The CDR3 coding sequence is TGTGCCACCAGCAGAGGCGGAGGGTTGGGTGAAAAACTGTTTTTT.

The chain carries TRBV19 and TRBJ1-1; a weak D match, TRBD1 (6 bases). The germline gives CDR1 LNHDA, CDR2 SQIVND (reference sequence). Trimming stripped 5 bases from V and 1 base from J, with 11 bases between. The CDR3 is 14 amino acids. CDR3 protein: CASSLQGENTEAFF. For the CDR3, the DNA is TGTGCCAGTAGTCTACAGGGCGAGAACACTGAAGCTTTCTTT.

Only one count was recorded for this clone. The J gene is TRBJ1-5, the V gene TRBV9; tentatively, D is TRBD1 (5 bases). The germline CDR1 and CDR2 sequences are SGDLS and YYNGEE. V gave up 3 bases and J gave up 6 bases, with 13 bases separating them. This CDR3 region has 14 residues. The CDR3 region has the DNA TGTGCCAGCAGCGCCGGGGGGTTGGGTCAGCCCCAGCATTTT. Translated: CASSAGGLGQPQHF.

The chain is built from TRBV6-5 and TRBJ2-7; TRBD2 agrees at 10 bases. The V gene's germline CDR1 is MNHEY and CDR2 SVGAGI. The CDR3 is 13 amino acids. Germline trimming cut 5 bases from V and 7 bases from J; bases unmatched to any gene: 5. CDR3 protein: CASSTGLAREQYF. For the CDR3, the DNA is TGTGCCAGCAGTACGGGACTAGCGAGGGAGCAGTACTTC.

The genes are TRBV11-2 and TRBJ2-5; TRBD1 aligns across 7 bases. Germline CDR1 SGHAT, CDR2 FQNNGV. With 0 bases clipped from V and 5 bases from J, the junction kept 3 bases outside the gene matches. The CDR3 covers 14 residues. The DNA for the CDR3 is TGTGCCAGCAGCTTAGAAGGGGGCTGGGAGACCCAGTACTTC. Protein product: CASSLEGGWETQYF.

The V and J genes are TRBV7-2 and TRBJ2-3, with 7 positions matching TRBD2. Trimming removed 2 bases from V and 6 bases from J; junction bases left unmatched: 8. The CDR3 length is 15 residues. Germline lookup yields CDR1 SGHTA and CDR2 FQGNSA. The CDR3 protein is CASSLIGQRGDTQYF. The CDR3 coding sequence is TGTGCCAGCAGCTTAATCGGGCAGCGGGGTGATACGCAGTATTTT. The full variable domain, in which reference TRBV7-2 and TRBJ2-3 provide the parts outside the CDR3, is GAGVSQSPSNKVTEKGKDVELRCDPISGHTALYWYRQSLGQGLEFLIYFQGNSAPDKSGLPSDRFSAERTGGSVSTLTIQRTQQEDSAVYLCASSLIGQRGDTQYFGPGTRLTVL.

This clone was observed a handful of times. The V gene is TRBV7-9, the J gene TRBJ2-3; 8 nucleotides agree with TRBD1. There are 14 residues in the CDR3. Looked up from germline, CDR1 is SEHNR and CDR2 is FQNEAQ (reference sequence). J was trimmed by 5 bases and V by 5 bases; bases with no gene match: 6. The CDR3, as DNA: TGTGCCAGCAGCCCCAGACAGGGGATAGATACGCAGTATTTT. Translated, it gives CASSPRQGIDTQYF.

This clone has just one count. The J gene is TRBJ2-1, the V gene TRBV19, with D possibly matching TRBD2 (5 bases). This CDR3 is built from 16 residues. The V end lost 3 bases, the J end lost 0 bases, and 12 bases lay between the germline ends. The V gene's germline CDR1 is LNHDA and CDR2 SQIVND (reference sequence). The CDR3 nucleotides read TGTGCCAGTAGTATCGGAGGTGTGAGCTCCTACAATGAGCAGTTCTTC. Translating it yields CASSIGGVSSYNEQFF.

The rearrangement joins TRBV5-6 to TRBJ1-4; possible D gene TRBD1, 6 bases. Per the germline V gene, CDR1 is SGHDT and CDR2 is YYEEEE. This CDR3 is built from 15 residues. V lost 0 bases to trimming and J lost 8 bases, with 14 bases between them. CDR3 DNA sequence: TGTGCCAGCAGCTTGGTAGGCAGGGGCGGCGAAAAACTGTTTTTT. Amino acids: CASSLVGRGGEKLFF. The full variable domain, completed using reference TRBV5-6 and TRBJ1-4, is DAGVTQSPTHLIKTRGQQVTLRCSPKSGHDTVSWYQQALGQGPQFIFQYYEEEERQRGNFPDRFSGHQFPNYSSELNVNALLLGDSALYLCASSLVGRGGEKLFFGSGTQLSVL.

A few counts support this clone. CDR3 bases: TGTGCCAGCAGCAAGACTAGCTACGAGCAGTACTTC. This translates into CASSKTSYEQYF. The rearrangement joins TRBV7-8 to TRBJ2-7; tentative D call: TRBD2 (6 bases). The CDR3 loop spans 12 amino acids. Trimming removed 5 bases from V and 3 bases from J, with 8 bases in between. Germline V lookup: CDR1 SGHVS, CDR2 FQNEAQ.

This chain links TRBV11-2 with TRBJ1-6; no clear D. The CDR3 spans 14 residues. From germline, CDR1 is SGHAT and CDR2 FQNNGV. Trimming pared 0 bases from V and 9 bases from J, leaving 9 bases between. The CDR3 region has the DNA TGTGCCAGCAGCTTAGACGGGGTAATTTCACCCCTCCACTTT. This translates into CASSLDGVISPLHF.

This clone was recorded only once. The chain uses TRBV3-1 (or the pseudogene TRBV3-2) and TRBJ2-3; D is unclear. Germline V gives CDR1 LGHDT, CDR2 YNNKEL (reference sequence). The CDR3 loop spans 12 amino acids. The V end lost 4 bases, the J end lost 2 bases, and 4 bases lay between the germline ends. This CDR3 reads CASSRDTDTQYF. In DNA form, the CDR3 reads TGTGCCAGCAGCCGAGACACAGATACGCAGTATTTT.

The chain combines TRBV7-9 with TRBJ1-2, with a weak D call TRBD1 (6 bases). V shed 3 bases and J shed 7 bases, with 12 bases lying between them. Germline loops: CDR1 SEHNR, CDR2 FQNEAQ (reference sequence). The CDR3 length is 13 residues. In nucleotides, the CDR3 is TGTGCCAGCAGCTTGTGGGGGGCGAGTGGCTACACCTTC. It translates to CASSLWGASGYTF.

The V gene is TRBV7-9, the J gene TRBJ1-6; no clear D gene. Germline CDR1 is SEHNR and CDR2 is FQNEAQ (reference sequence). Trimming cost V 4 bases and J 8 bases, with 18 bases left between them. This CDR3 spans 16 amino acids. This chain's CDR3 is CASSSYTPTGYSPLHF. CDR3 nucleotides: TGTGCCAGCAGCTCCTACACCCCGACTGGATATTCACCCCTCCACTTT.

The gene calls are TRBV4-3 and TRBJ2-2; 7 nucleotides agree with TRBD2. This CDR3 has 21 amino acids. Germline lookup yields CDR1 LGHNA and CDR2 YSLEER. Trimming took 0 bases from V and 3 from J; bases not matched to a gene: 19. CDR3 loop: CASSQEGFSAGVTRDTGELFF. DNA of the CDR3: TGCGCCAGCAGCCAAGAGGGGTTCTCCGCGGGGGTTACGAGGGACACCGGGGAGCTGTTTTTT.

This clone was seen once. J is TRBJ1-2 and V is TRBV10-3; tentatively, D is TRBD1 (5 bases). This CDR3 comprises 13 residues. The germline gives CDR1 ENHRY, CDR2 SYGVKD. V was trimmed by 3 bases and J by 4 bases, leaving 9 bases between them. In DNA form, the CDR3 reads TGTGCCATCAGTGAACAGGCGGGCTATGGCTACACCTTC. It translates to CAISEQAGYGYTF.

V usage is TRBV4-1 and J usage is TRBJ2-1, with D possibly being TRBD2 (7 bases). The CDR3 loop spans 16 amino acids. Germline CDR1 and CDR2: MGHRA and YSYEKL. Trimming pared 0 bases from V and 6 bases from J, leaving 15 bases between. In DNA, the CDR3 is TGCGCCAGCAGCCAAGATGGGGGGGGGCGGATCAATGAGCAGTTCTTC. Protein sequence: CASSQDGGGRINEQFF.

V usage is TRBV9 and J usage is TRBJ2-6; a possible D gene is TRBD1 (5 bases). CDR1 and CDR2 from the germline V gene are SGDLS and YYNGEE. The CDR3 sequence is 14 residues long. V was shortened by 5 bases and J by 4 bases, with 10 bases between the two germline ends. CDR3 residues: CASRGAPGANVLTF. CDR3 sequence (DNA): TGTGCCAGCAGAGGGGCGCCCGGGGCCAACGTCCTGACTTTC.